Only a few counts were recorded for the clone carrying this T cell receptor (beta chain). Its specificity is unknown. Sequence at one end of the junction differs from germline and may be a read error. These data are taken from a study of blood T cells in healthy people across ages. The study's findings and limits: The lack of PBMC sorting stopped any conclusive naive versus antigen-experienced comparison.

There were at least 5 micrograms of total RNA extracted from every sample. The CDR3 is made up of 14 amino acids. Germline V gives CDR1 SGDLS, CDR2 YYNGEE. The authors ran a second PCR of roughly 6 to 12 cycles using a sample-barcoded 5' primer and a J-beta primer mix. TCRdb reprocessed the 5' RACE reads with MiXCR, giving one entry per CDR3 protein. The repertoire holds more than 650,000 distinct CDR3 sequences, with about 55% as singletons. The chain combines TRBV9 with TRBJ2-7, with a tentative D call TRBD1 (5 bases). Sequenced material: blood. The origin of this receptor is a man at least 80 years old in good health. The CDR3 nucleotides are TGTGCCGGCAGCATACGACAGAGCTCCTACGAGCAGTACTTC. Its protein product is CAGSIRQSSYEQYF.